This TCR beta chain was identified in a study of T cells after yellow fever vaccination. This clonotype occurred many times. What it recognizes is unknown. Each CDR3 protein gets one entry after TCRdb re-called the 5' RACE reads with MiXCR. The table includes over 110,000 distinct CDR3 sequences, less than 9.5% detected once. General study points: From the bulk population, abundant clonotypes could contaminate and appear within FACS-sorted repertoires.

Germline CDR1 is SGHRS and CDR2 is YFSETQ. CDR3 size: 12 residues. The V and J ends lost 4 bases and 14 bases, in that order; junction bases with no gene match: 4. The receptor comes from a man in his thirties or forties who received the YFV17D yellow fever vaccine. Source: CD4+ T cells sorted from PBMCs, taken 5 days after the yellow fever booster vaccination. The chain couples TRBV5-1 to TRBJ1-4; 11 bases fit TRBD1. CDR3 protein: CASSPGQGGLFF. As DNA, the CDR3 is TGCGCCAGCAGCCCGGGACAGGGGGGGCTGTTTTTT.